This T cell receptor (beta chain) appears in the sequencing data of a study of shared clonotypes between healthy human individuals. This CDR3 spans 17 amino acids. Germline values: CDR1 WNHNN, CDR2 SYGVQD (reference sequence). J lost 1 base, V lost 6 bases, and 6 bases had no gene match. The assay was immunoSEQ multiplex PCR, and TCRdb's table has in-frame clones only and misses some. There are about 980,000 clones in the sample; 70% to 85% occur only once, and over 1.3% lies in the top ten. This sequence originates from a young man in good health. Sequenced: memory CD4+ T cells sorted from blood. Subset meaning: CD45RA-negative fraction. V is TRBV10-1 and J is TRBJ2-7; TRBD2 matches 16 bases. CDR3 nucleotide sequence: TGCGCCAGCAGCCCCGGGACTAGCGGGGGGGTATCCTACGAGCAGTACTTC. Translating it yields CASSPGTSGGVSYEQYF.